Listed below are T cell receptor beta chains from one sample, sequenced in a study of CD8 T cells in Susac syndrome. One entry per CDR3 protein results from TCRdb running MiXCR on the immunoSEQ multiplex PCR reads. This sample has around 170,000 distinct CDR3 sequences, with 90% to 96% found just once. Sequencing was done on a sample of CD4+ T cells from PBMCs. These receptors were obtained from a human donor with Susac syndrome. The CDR3 runs from the conserved cysteine through the conserved F or W. D genes are given only for firm matches. A row's size may be missing; if present it is once, few, many or a size class.

size,D,J,V,DNA,CDR3
-,-,TRBJ2-1,TRBV7-3,TGTGCCAGCAGCTTATGGGAGAACAATGAGCAGTTCTTC,CASSLWENNEQFF
-,-,TRBJ1-6,TRBV20-1,TGCAGTGCTCCCCCTACCAGGACAGCCAATTCACCCCTCCACTTT,CSAPPTRTANSPLHF
-,-,TRBJ1-2,TRBV6-6,TGTGCCAGCAGTTACTCGAAACCCGCCCGTGGCTACACCTTC,CASSYSKPARGYTF
-,TRBD2,TRBJ2-1,TRBV29-1,TGCAGCGTTGAACTAGCGGGAGGCTATGAGCAGTTCTTC,CSVELAGGYEQFF
once,TRBD1,TRBJ1-6,TRBV19,TGTGCCAGTACCCGGACCGACAGGGGGGACCGGGACCTCCACTTT,CASTRTDRGDRDLHF
-,-,TRBJ2-1,TRBV20-1,TGCAGTGCTAGAGGAAACCTTCAGAATGAGCAGTTCTTC,CSARGNLQNEQFF
-,TRBD2,TRBJ2-5,TRBV7-8,TGTGCCTCAGCATCTCGTTCTACCGGGACTAGCGGGAGACCATTCCAAGAGACCCAGTACTTC,CASASRSTGTSGRPFQETQYF
-,TRBD2,TRBJ2-1,TRBV20-1,TGCAGTGCAGTGAGCCTGTCAGCGGGAGTCGGAAATGAGCAGTTCTTC,CSAVSLSAGVGNEQFF
-,TRBD2,TRBJ2-5,TRBV30,TGTGCCTGGACCATGGGACTAAAGGAGACCCAGTACTTC,CAWTMGLKETQYF
-,TRBD1,TRBJ2-5,TRBV11-2,TGTGCCAGCAGCCTCGGACAGGCATCAGAGACCCAGTACTTC,CASSLGQASETQYF
-,-,TRBJ1-1,TRBV3-1,TGTGCCACCGCCGGCAGGAACACTGAAGCTTTCTTT,CATAGRNTEAFF
-,TRBD1,TRBJ1-2,TRBV6-5,TGTGCCAGCAGGGCAACCGGGACAGATTATGGCTACACCTTC,CASRATGTDYGYTF
-,-,TRBJ1-2,TRBV7-9,TGTGCCAGCAGCTTACCTCCCCAAACATCTAACTATGGCTACACCTTC,CASSLPPQTSNYGYTF
-,-,TRBJ1-2,TRBV7-2,TGTGCCAGCAGCCCCTACTCGGGGCTTGGCGGCTACACCTTC,CASSPYSGLGGYTF
-,TRBD1,TRBJ2-1,TRBV20-1,TGCAGTGCAAGGACAGGGACGGGGGCCAATGAGCAGTTCTTC,CSARTGTGANEQFF
-,TRBD2,TRBJ2-7,TRBV6-2/TRBV6-3,TGTGCCAGCAGTTTTGGGACTACCTCCTACGAGCAGTACTTC,CASSFGTTSYEQYF
-,-,TRBJ1-6,TRBV6-6,TGTGCCAGCAGCTCCGGGGGACCTAATTCACCCCTCCACTTT,CASSSGGPNSPLHF
-,-,TRBJ1-1,TRBV3-1,TGTGCCAGCAGCCTCCACTTAGGGTTGAGTTACACTGAAGCTTTCTTT,CASSLHLGLSYTEAFF
-,TRBD1,TRBJ1-2,TRBV29-1,TGCAGCGTTAGGACAGGGGGACTGGATGGCTACACCTTC,CSVRTGGLDGYTF
-,-,TRBJ2-2,TRBV5-4,TGTGCCAGCAGCCCCCAGGCAGCAAACACCGGGGAGCTGTTTTTT,CASSPQAANTGELFF
-,-,TRBJ2-4,TRBV14,TGTGCCAGCAGCCGGGGCTACGGCATTCAGTACTTC,CASSRGYGIQYF
-,-,TRBJ2-3,TRBV10-3,TGTGCCATCAGTGTAGGGGCCGGCACAGATACGCAGTATTTT,CAISVGAGTDTQYF
-,-,TRBJ1-6,TRBV28,TGTGCCAGCAGTTTTGGGCAATCACCCCTCCACTTT,CASSFGQSPLHF
-,-,TRBJ2-1,TRBV30,TGTGCCTGCCGACCCCCTCTAAGAGGGCAGGGGCCACGTTGGATCTTC,CACRPPLRGQGPRWIF
-,TRBD1,TRBJ2-1,TRBV20-1,TGCAGTGCTAGAGGGCGACAGGGAAAGCTTGAGCAGTTCTTC,CSARGRQGKLEQFF
-,-,TRBJ2-4,TRBV28,TGTGCCAGCAGTTTACGGGGCGCAGGCTGGTACTTC,CASSLRGAGWYF
-,-,TRBJ2-1,TRBV12-3/TRBV12-4,TGTGCCAGCAGTTTAAATCGGGACAAGGCCTTC,CASSLNRDKAF
-,-,TRBJ1-6,TRBV20-1,TGCAGTGCTAGAGATCATCAGGGGACCTATAATTCACCCCTCCACTTT,CSARDHQGTYNSPLHF
once,-,TRBJ1-6,TRBV29-1,TGCAGCGTGAAGGACGGGGCATATAATTCACCCCTCCACTTT,CSVKDGAYNSPLHF
-,TRBD1,TRBJ2-7,TRBV18,TGTGCCAGCTCAGCGGGACAGGGCTACGAGCAGTACTTC,CASSAGQGYEQYF
-,-,TRBJ1-1,TRBV20-1,TGCAGTGCTAGACCTGCCGGGAACACTGAAGCTTTCTTT,CSARPAGNTEAFF
-,TRBD1,TRBJ2-3,TRBV29-1,TGCAGCGTCAGGGGGCGAGTGGCAGATACGCAGTATTTT,CSVRGRVADTQYF
-,-,TRBJ2-7,TRBV28,TGTGCCAGCAGTTTGCCCACAGGGTCTGGCTACGAGCAGTACTTC,CASSLPTGSGYEQYF
-,-,TRBJ2-7,TRBV29-1,TGCAGCGTTGCCCCGGGGTCTCAATACGAGCAGTACTTC,CSVAPGSQYEQYF
-,TRBD1,TRBJ2-3,TRBV7-2,TGTGCCAGCAGCTTTCGGGACAGCTACACAGATACGCAGTATTTT,CASSFRDSYTDTQYF
-,-,TRBJ1-4,TRBV9,TGTGCCAGCAGCGTAGACCCAGGGAGGATAGTGGAAAAACTGTTTTTT,CASSVDPGRIVEKLFF
once,-,TRBJ2-1,TRBV15,TGTGCCACCAGCAAGGGTCTCCACAATGAGCAGTTCTTC,CATSKGLHNEQFF
-,TRBD2,TRBJ2-1,TRBV28,TGTGCCAGCATCCGGGGGGTGAATGAGCAGTTCTTC,CASIRGVNEQFF
-,-,TRBJ1-1,TRBV12-3/TRBV12-4,TGTGCCAGCAGTTTTAGGGGGAACGCTGAAGCTTTCTTT,CASSFRGNAEAFF
-,-,TRBJ2-2,TRBV6-2/TRBV6-3,TGTGCCAGCAGTTTAAGGGGAAACACCGGGGAGCTGTTTTTT,CASSLRGNTGELFF
-,-,TRBJ1-2,TRBV6-2/TRBV6-3,TGTGCCAGCAGGCCGGGCCTAACCAACTATGGCTACACCTTC,CASRPGLTNYGYTF
-,-,TRBJ1-3,TRBV30,TGTGCCTGGGTCTGGGGGGCTGGAAACACCATATATTTT,CAWVWGAGNTIYF
-,-,TRBJ1-1,TRBV5-4,TGTGCCAGCAGCTTACGGGAAGGGGGCACTGAAGCTTTCTTT,CASSLREGGTEAFF
-,-,TRBJ2-3,TRBV20-1,TGCAGTGCTCACCCACCGGGGGCCGTGACAGATACGCAGTATTTT,CSAHPPGAVTDTQYF
-,TRBD2,TRBJ2-7,TRBV12-3/TRBV12-4,TGTGCCAGCAGCCCGGGACTAGCGGGAGGGCGCAGCTCCTACGAGCAGTACTTC,CASSPGLAGGRSSYEQYF
-,-,TRBJ2-1,TRBV29-1,TGCAGCGTTGAACGGCAGGGAAACAATGAGCAGTTCTTC,CSVERQGNNEQFF
-,-,TRBJ2-4,TRBV11-1,TGTGCCAGCAGCTTCGGGGGGCCGAGGGACATTCAGTACTTC,CASSFGGPRDIQYF
-,-,TRBJ2-3,TRBV25-1,TGTGCCAGCAGTGGAAGGGGGGGCACAGATACGCAGTATTTT,CASSGRGGTDTQYF
-,-,TRBJ2-6,TRBV6-1,TGTGCCAGCAGTCCCAGACTCGACTCTGGGGCCAACGTCCTGACTTTC,CASSPRLDSGANVLTF
-,-,TRBJ2-1,TRBV11-2,TGTGCCAGCAGCCCCTCGAGGGGCGGTTGGGACAATGAGCAGTTCTTC,CASSPSRGGWDNEQFF
-,TRBD1,TRBJ2-2,TRBV5-6,TGTGCCAGCTGGTTCGGACAGGGGGTCCGGGAGCTGTTTTTT,CASWFGQGVRELFF
-,-,TRBJ2-3,TRBV28,TGTGCCAGCAGTTTATATGGCCGGGGAGATACGCAGTATTTT,CASSLYGRGDTQYF
once,TRBD2,TRBJ2-2,TRBV3-1,TGTGCCAGCAGCCAACCGCTAGCGGGAGCGATCACCGGGGAGCTGTTTTTT,CASSQPLAGAITGELFF
-,TRBD1,TRBJ2-7,TRBV6-5,TGTGCCAGCAGGGGGACAGGGTTCGGCGAGCAGTACTTC,CASRGTGFGEQYF
-,-,TRBJ2-5,TRBV28,TGTGCCAGCAGGACCGCAGCGGGAGAGACCCAGTACTTC,CASRTAAGETQYF
-,-,TRBJ2-1,TRBV30,TGTGCCTCCTCAGAACTTGATGAGCAGTTCTTC,CASSELDEQFF
-,-,TRBJ1-2,TRBV28,TGTGCCAGCAGTTTTTCGGGGCTTCGGTATGGCTACACCTTC,CASSFSGLRYGYTF
once,-,TRBJ2-3,TRBV7-2,TGTGCCAGCAGCCAACCCAGGTCCGCAGATACGCAGTATTTT,CASSQPRSADTQYF
-,TRBD2,TRBJ2-7,TRBV30,TGTGCCTGGAGCGCCGGGGGGGGTGAGCAGTACTTC,CAWSAGGGEQYF
-,-,TRBJ1-5,TRBV9,TGTGCCAGCAGCGTAGGCTCCTACAATCAGCCCCAGCATTTT,CASSVGSYNQPQHF